This T cell receptor (beta chain) was identified during a study of blood T cell repertoires in COVID-19. Germline assignment: CDR1 LGHNA and CDR2 YNFKEQ. This CDR3 region has 15 residues. The V and J ends lost 1 base and 4 bases respectively, with 13 bases between them. The data were produced by immunoSEQ multiplex PCR, yet TCRdb's version contains in-frame clones alone and is incomplete. The sample consists of tens of thousands of clones, approximately 79% of them appearing once. The sequenced sample consisted of peripheral blood. The gene calls are TRBV4-2 and TRBJ1-1; possible D gene TRBD1, 6 bases. This receptor was taken from a woman of 80 years or more with active or convalescent COVID-19. DNA of the CDR3: TGTGCCAGCAGCCAAGGACCAGGGGAAGGCACTGAAGCTTTCTTT. Encoded protein: CASSQGPGEGTEAFF.